These T cell receptor beta chains were read from a single sample in a study of blood T cell repertoires in COVID-19. Assay: immunoSEQ multiplex PCR; the TCRdb copy retains only in-frame clones and omits some. The sample contains 60,000 to 85,000 clones, 70% to 80% of which appear only once. The sample consisted of peripheral blood. The receptors shown here come from a human donor in a cohort sampled during active COVID-19. CDR3s leave out the opening cysteine and the closing phenylalanine or tryptophan.

TRBV6-5	12	ASSYSPGTYEQY
TRBV19	13	ASSMSQGSLYGYT
TRBV7-9	12	ASSLGIAGETQY
TRBV2	11	ASSPREAYGYT
TRBV7-9	12	ASSFGDISYEQY
TRBV4-1	14	ASSQVTGALNTEAF
TRBV5-1	13	ASSHGTSGYNEQF
TRBV27	14	ASVSTGTSFSSEQF
TRBV5-1	13	ASSLSGVLEETQY
TRBV5-6	10	ASSLSNYEQY
TRBV6-5	12	ASRKQGDQREQY
TRBV7-4	14	ASSSPQHLSNQPQH
TRBV11-2	16	ASSLRAVAGGKGETQY
TRBV7-9	13	ASSLADGRRDEQY
TRBV11-2	13	ASSTGTANNSPLH
TRBV3-1/TRBV3-2	14	ASSRRGGSLSYEQY
TRBV5-1	14	ASSLDILGVGYEQY
TRBV7-2	16	ASSPRTSGTLLTGELF
TRBV2	11	ASGKTGTGELF
TRBV5-4	15	ASSLERQITNTGELF
TRBV3-1/TRBV3-2	13	ASSQGTGEYSPLH
TRBV15	13	ATSSSGTRGYEQY
TRBV6-5	10	ASRSGLQPQH
TRBV3-1/TRBV3-2	12	ASSQGGSDYEQY